This entry lists 10 T cell receptor beta chains sequenced from one sample in a study of Graves' ophthalmopathy and Graves' hyperthyroidism. Amplification of the TCR beta CDR3 regions used RNA transcripts (as template). Following a first-round RT-PCR that used HTBI primers, a second-round multiplex PCR was carried out. Using its own MiXCR run on the multiplex PCR reads, TCRdb lists one record per CDR3 protein. In the table there are approximately 210,000 distinct CDR3 sequences, 20% to 25% of which are singletons. The sequencing sample was made of peripheral blood. These TCRs come from a woman aged 45-59 years with Graves' ophthalmopathy.

This clonotype occurred many times. The chain employs TRBV12-3 or TRBV12-4 and TRBJ1-1, with D possibly being TRBD1 (5 bases). The CDR3 has 15 amino acids. With 10 bases removed from V and 1 base from J, the gap between germline ends came to 19 bases. CDR3 coding DNA: TGTGCCACCCAACCGGGGACTCAACGGAACACTGAAGCTTTCTTT. Residues: CATQPGTQRNTEAFF.

This clonotype was observed at least ten times. The chain is built from TRBV6-5 and TRBJ2-6; the match to TRBD1 covers 10 bases. V lost 5 bases, J lost 2 bases, and 15 bases stayed unmatched. CDR1 and CDR2 (germline): MNHEY, SVGAGI. The CDR3 loop spans 20 amino acids. CDR3 region: CASSPRQGASAHPGANVLTF. Written as DNA, the CDR3 is TGTGCCAGCAGTCCTCGACAGGGGGCATCTGCCCATCCTGGGGCCAACGTCCTGACTTTC.

This clonotype was recorded many times. This chain connects TRBV7-2 to TRBJ1-1; 9 nucleotides line up with TRBD1. J lost 7 bases, V lost 4 bases, and 7 bases had no gene match. The CDR3 is 14 amino acids. Looked up from germline, CDR1 is SGHTA and CDR2 is FQGNSA. DNA of the CDR3: TGTGCCAGCAGCTCTACAGGGGGCAAGAGTGAAGCTTTCTTT. Its translation is CASSSTGGKSEAFF.

This clonotype has at least ten counts. This sequence joins TRBV6-5 and TRBJ2-5; D may correspond to TRBD1 or TRBD2 (5 bases each). Germline CDR1 is MNHEY and CDR2 is SVGAGI. V dropped 4 bases and J dropped 1 base, with 10 bases sitting between them. This CDR3 has 14 amino acids. CDR3 coding DNA: TGTGCCAGCAGTTTGGGACGGCCCCAAGAGACCCAGTACTTC. The encoded protein is CASSLGRPQETQYF.

This clonotype was recorded at least ten times. The chain combines TRBV28 with TRBJ1-1; D remains ambiguous. Looked up from germline, CDR1 is MDHEN and CDR2 is SYDVKM. V was shortened by 2 bases and J by 6 bases, with 7 bases between the two germline ends. This CDR3 has 12 residues. CDR3 amino acids: CASSLGGSEAFF. The DNA for the CDR3 is TGTGCCAGCAGTTTAGGAGGGTCTGAAGCTTTCTTT. Full variable domain (rest looked up from reference TRBV28 and TRBJ1-1): DVKVTQSSRYLVKRTGEKVFLECVQDMDHENMFWYRQDPGLGLRLIYFSYDVKMKEKGDIPEGYSVSREKKERFSLILESASTNQTSMYLCASSLGGSEAFFGQGTRLTVV.

This clonotype has a count of ten or more. The chain recombines TRBV5-1 with TRBJ1-1, with D maybe TRBD1 (5 bases). The CDR3 runs 15 residues. Per germline, CDR1 SGHRS and CDR2 YFSETQ. The ends were cut back, 2 bases at V and 1 base at J, with 12 bases in the middle. CDR3 residues: CASSLLRAKNTEAFF. For the CDR3, the DNA is TGCGCCAGCAGCTTACTCAGGGCGAAGAACACTGAAGCTTTCTTT. Filled out from reference TRBV5-1 and TRBJ1-1, the complete variable domain reads KAGVTQTPRYLIKTRGQQVTLSCSPISGHRSVSWYQQTPGQGLQFLFEYFSETQRNKGNFPGRFSGRQFSNSRSEMNVSTLELGDSALYLCASSLLRAKNTEAFFGQGTRLTVV.

In this sample, this clonotype turned up many times. This sequence joins TRBV3-1 and TRBJ1-6; 7 bases fit TRBD1. Germline CDR1 is LGHDT and CDR2 is YNNKEL (reference sequence). The CDR3 length is 14 residues. The ends lost 3 bases at V and 5 bases at J; junction bases unmatched: 1. The CDR3 spells CASSQGQNNSPLHF. The DNA of the CDR3 is TGTGCCAGCAGCCAGGGACAGAATAATTCACCCCTCCACTTT. The entire variable domain, with the rest obtained from reference TRBV3-1 and TRBJ1-6, is as follows: DTAVSQTPKYLVTQMGNDKSIKCEQNLGHDTMYWYKQDSKKFLKIMFSYNNKELIINETVPNRFSPKSPDKAHLNLHINSLELGDSAVYFCASSQGQNNSPLHFGNGTRLTVT.

This clonotype has only one observation. The chain is built from TRBV6-1 and TRBJ2-7; TRBD2 agrees at 12 bases. Germline V gene sequence: CDR1 MNHNS, CDR2 SASEGT. Germline trimming cut 6 bases from V and 6 bases from J; bases unmatched to any gene: 6. The CDR3 extends over 14 amino acids. Written as DNA, the CDR3 is TGTGCCAGCAGCCCGACTAGCGGGAGTACCGAGCAGTACTTC. Translation: CASSPTSGSTEQYF.

The chain couples TRBV20-1 to TRBJ2-7; D gene ambiguous. Trimming removed 3 bases at V and 2 bases at J, with 11 bases between. The CDR3 has 13 amino acids. Germline V lookup: CDR1 DFQATT, CDR2 SNEGSKA (reference sequence). CDR3 coding DNA: TGCAGTGCTAGTCGTGCGGATCCCTACGAGCAGTACTTC. It yields the protein CSASRADPYEQYF.

This chain joins TRBV7-2 and TRBJ2-5; 9 bases line up with TRBD2. V was pared by 5 bases and J by 3 bases, with 4 bases of the junction left unmatched. CDR1 is SGHTA and CDR2 is FQGNSA in the germline V gene. The CDR3 runs to 14 residues. CDR3 DNA sequence: TGTGCCAGCAGCCGCCGACTAGCGGAAGAGACCCAGTACTTC. Translated, it gives CASSRRLAEETQYF.